A selection of T cell receptor beta chains follows, all from one sample in a study of T cell clones after liver transplantation. Sequenced by immunoSEQ multiplex PCR; TCRdb stores in-frame clones only, minus some. The sample has over 100,000 clones; 75% to 90% are singletons. Sample: CD4+ T cells from blood, taken before liver transplant. These receptors all come from a human donor who received a liver transplant. CDR3s include the opening cysteine and the closing phenylalanine or tryptophan. The size field is filled for only some rows; it gives once, few, many or a size class.

V gene: TRBV18
clone size: -
CDR3 protein: CASSPTGQGLQPQHF

V gene: TRBV10-1
clone size: -
CDR3 protein: CASSESARTSGSNTQYF

V gene: TRBV5-1
clone size: -
CDR3 protein: CASSLSTYEQYF

V gene: TRBV7-3
clone size: -
CDR3 protein: CASSPTPTAKRTDTQYF

V gene: TRBV19
clone size: -
CDR3 protein: CASSSGTGVNTEAFF

V gene: TRBV27
clone size: -
CDR3 protein: CASRSLAGDLNEQFF

V gene: TRBV4-2
clone size: once
CDR3 protein: CASSLGPISYEQYF

V gene: TRBV28
clone size: few
CDR3 protein: CASSETTRTRSGNTIYF

V gene: TRBV14
clone size: -
CDR3 protein: CASSRGGSTDTQYF

V gene: TRBV28
clone size: -
CDR3 protein: CASSLSWNEQYF

V gene: TRBV5-4
clone size: -
CDR3 protein: CASSPGSTSEKLFF

V gene: TRBV7-2
clone size: -
CDR3 protein: CASSLAGSVTDTQYF

V gene: TRBV2
clone size: -
CDR3 protein: CASSDRGSGTEAFF

V gene: TRBV27
clone size: -
CDR3 protein: CASWGGVGEKLFF